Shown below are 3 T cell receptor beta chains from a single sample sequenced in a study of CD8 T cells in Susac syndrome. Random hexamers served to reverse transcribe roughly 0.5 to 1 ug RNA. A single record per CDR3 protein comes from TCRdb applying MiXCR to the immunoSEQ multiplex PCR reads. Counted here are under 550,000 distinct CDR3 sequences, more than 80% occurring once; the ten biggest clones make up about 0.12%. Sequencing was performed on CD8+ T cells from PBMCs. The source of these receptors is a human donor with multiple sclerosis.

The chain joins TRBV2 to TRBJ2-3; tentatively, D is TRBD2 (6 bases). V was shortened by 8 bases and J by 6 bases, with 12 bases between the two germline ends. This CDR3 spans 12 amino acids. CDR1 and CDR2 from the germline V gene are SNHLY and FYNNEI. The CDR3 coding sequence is TGTGCCAGCCGGGGCGGGGAGGATACGCAGTATTTT. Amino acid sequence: CASRGGEDTQYF.

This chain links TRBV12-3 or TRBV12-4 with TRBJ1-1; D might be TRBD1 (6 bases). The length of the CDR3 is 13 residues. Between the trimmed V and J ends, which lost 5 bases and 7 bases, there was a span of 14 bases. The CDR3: CASSAPGAVEAFF. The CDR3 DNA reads TGTGCCAGCAGTGCCCCAGGGGCGGTTGAAGCTTTCTTT.

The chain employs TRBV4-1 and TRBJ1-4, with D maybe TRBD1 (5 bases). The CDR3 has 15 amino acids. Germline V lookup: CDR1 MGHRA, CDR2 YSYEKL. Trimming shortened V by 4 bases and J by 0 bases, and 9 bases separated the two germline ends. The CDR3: CASSPWTSTNEKLFF. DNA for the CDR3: TGCGCCAGCAGCCCCTGGACATCAACTAATGAAAAACTGTTTTTT.